The entry that follows covers one T cell receptor beta chain sequence. The sample originates from a study of blood T cell repertoires in COVID-19. Study-level background: Acute and convalescent COVID-19 specimens originated in the United States, Italy and Spain.

The protocol was immunoSEQ multiplex PCR, while the TCRdb copy is restricted to in-frame clones and leaves out a portion. The sample has around 80,000 clones, 65% to 90% seen once. This receptor was taken from a man in his fifties with COVID-19, enrolled during active disease. Sequencing used peripheral blood.

In DNA form, the CDR3 reads TGCGCCAGCAGCTCACAGACCAACACCGGGGAGCTGTTTTTT. Translating it yields CASSSQTNTGELFF. This sequence joins TRBV5-1 and TRBJ2-2; no clear D. The CDR3 has 14 residues. Looked up from germline, CDR1 is SGHRS and CDR2 is YFSETQ. V lost 3 bases, J lost 2 bases, and 8 bases lay in between.